This T cell receptor (beta chain) was retrieved from a study of shared clonotypes between healthy human individuals. Overall study context: Plates per donor: three CD4 naive, three CD4 memory, two CD8 naive, one CD8 memory.

Sequencing used immunoSEQ multiplex PCR; TCRdb keeps in-frame clones, though not all of them. The sample holds 640,000 or so clones, 60% to 80% seen once. The healthy adult donors were HIV-negative and reported no recent acute infections or vaccinations. Points from the study as a whole: Among a handful of donors, approximately 4.6% of naive CD4 clonotypes were found in common.

The CDR3 is made up of 15 amino acids. CDR1 SGHNT and CDR2 YYREEE come from the germline V gene (reference sequence). V lost 3 bases to trimming and J lost 9 bases, with 20 bases between them. With regard to this clone: What it binds is not known.

The rearrangement links TRBV5-4 to TRBJ2-3; possible D gene TRBD2, 5 bases. This clonotype was obtained from a woman in her 30s in good health. Sequenced material: memory CD4+ T cells sorted from blood. Subset denoted: CD45RA-negative fraction. CDR3: CASSYDAGAVATQYF. CDR3 in DNA: TGTGCCAGCAGCTATGATGCGGGCGCGGTGGCGACGCAGTATTTT.